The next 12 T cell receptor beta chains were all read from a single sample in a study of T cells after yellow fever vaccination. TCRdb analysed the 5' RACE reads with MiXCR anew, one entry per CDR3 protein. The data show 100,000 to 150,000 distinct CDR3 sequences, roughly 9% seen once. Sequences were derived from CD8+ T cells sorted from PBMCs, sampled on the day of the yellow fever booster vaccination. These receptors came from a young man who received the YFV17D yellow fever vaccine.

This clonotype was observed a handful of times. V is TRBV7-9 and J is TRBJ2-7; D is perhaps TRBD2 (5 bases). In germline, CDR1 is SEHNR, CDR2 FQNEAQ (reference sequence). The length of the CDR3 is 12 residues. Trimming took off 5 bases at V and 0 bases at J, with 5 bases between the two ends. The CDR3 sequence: CASSDYSYEQYF. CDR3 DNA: TGTGCCAGCAGCGACTACTCCTACGAGCAGTACTTC.

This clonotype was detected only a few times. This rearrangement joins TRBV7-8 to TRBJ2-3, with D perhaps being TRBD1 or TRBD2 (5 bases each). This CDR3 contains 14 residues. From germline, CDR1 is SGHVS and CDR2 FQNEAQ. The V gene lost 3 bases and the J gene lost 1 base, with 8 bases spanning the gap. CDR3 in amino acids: CASSFRDRTDTQYF. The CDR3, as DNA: TGTGCCAGCAGCTTCCGGGACCGCACAGATACGCAGTATTTT.

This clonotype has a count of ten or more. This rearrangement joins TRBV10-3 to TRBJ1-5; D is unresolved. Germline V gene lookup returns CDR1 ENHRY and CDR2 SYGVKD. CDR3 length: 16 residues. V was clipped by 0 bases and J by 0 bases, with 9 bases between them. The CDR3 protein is CAISESEDFSNQPQHF. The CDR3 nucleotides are TGTGCCATCAGTGAGTCCGAGGACTTTAGCAATCAGCCCCAGCATTTT.

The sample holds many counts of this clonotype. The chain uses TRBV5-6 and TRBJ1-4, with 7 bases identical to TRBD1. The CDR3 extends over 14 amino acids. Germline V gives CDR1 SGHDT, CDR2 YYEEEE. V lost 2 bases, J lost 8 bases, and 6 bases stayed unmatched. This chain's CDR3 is CASSFGRGYEKLFF. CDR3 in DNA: TGTGCCAGCAGCTTCGGCAGGGGGTACGAAAAACTGTTTTTT.

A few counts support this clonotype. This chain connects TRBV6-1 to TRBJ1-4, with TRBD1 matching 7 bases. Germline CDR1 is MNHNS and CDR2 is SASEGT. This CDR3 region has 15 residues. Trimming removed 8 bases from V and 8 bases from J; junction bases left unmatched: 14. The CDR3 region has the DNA TGTGCCAGCCGACGCGGACAGGACCAATACGAAAAACTGTTTTTT. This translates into CASRRGQDQYEKLFF.

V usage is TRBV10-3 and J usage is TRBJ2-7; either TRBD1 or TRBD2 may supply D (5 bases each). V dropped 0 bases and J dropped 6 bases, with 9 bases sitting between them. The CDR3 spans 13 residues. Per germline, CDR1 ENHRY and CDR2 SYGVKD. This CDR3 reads CAISESMRGEQYV. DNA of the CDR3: TGTGCCATCAGTGAGTCGATGAGGGGCGAGCAGTACGTC.

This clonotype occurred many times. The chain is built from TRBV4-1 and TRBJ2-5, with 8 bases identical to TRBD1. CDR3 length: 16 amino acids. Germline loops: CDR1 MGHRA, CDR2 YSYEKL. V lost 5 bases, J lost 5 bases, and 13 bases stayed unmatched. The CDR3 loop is CASSVVTGVHGETQYF. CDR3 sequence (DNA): TGCGCCAGCAGCGTTGTGACAGGGGTCCACGGTGAGACCCAGTACTTC.

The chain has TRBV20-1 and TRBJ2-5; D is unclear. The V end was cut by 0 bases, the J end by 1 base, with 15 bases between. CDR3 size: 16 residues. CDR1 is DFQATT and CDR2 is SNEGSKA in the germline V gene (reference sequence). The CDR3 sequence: CSARDWPIGRQETQYF. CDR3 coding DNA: TGCAGTGCTAGAGATTGGCCAATCGGCCGCCAAGAGACCCAGTACTTC.

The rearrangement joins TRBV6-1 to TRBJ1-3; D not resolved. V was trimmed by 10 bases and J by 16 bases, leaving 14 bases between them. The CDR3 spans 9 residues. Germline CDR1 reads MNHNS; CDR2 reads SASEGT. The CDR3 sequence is CANVPASYF. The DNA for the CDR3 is TGTGCCAACGTCCCGGCCTCTTATTTT.

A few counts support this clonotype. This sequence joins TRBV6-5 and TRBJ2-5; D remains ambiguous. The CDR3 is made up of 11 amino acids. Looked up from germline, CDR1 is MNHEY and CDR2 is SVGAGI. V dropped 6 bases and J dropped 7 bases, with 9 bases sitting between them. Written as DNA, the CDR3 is TGTGCCAGCAGGAGAAGTGGGACCCAGTACTTC. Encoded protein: CASRRSGTQYF.

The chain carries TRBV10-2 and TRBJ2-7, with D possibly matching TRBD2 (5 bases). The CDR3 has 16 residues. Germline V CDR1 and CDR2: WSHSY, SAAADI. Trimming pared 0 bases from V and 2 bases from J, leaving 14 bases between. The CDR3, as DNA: TGCGCCAGCAGTGAGTCGCGAGCGGCTGGAGCCTACGAGCAGTACTTC. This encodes CASSESRAAGAYEQYF.

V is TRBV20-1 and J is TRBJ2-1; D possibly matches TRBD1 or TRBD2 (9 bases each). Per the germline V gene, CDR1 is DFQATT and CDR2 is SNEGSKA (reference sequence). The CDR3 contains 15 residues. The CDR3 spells CSDRGASGAYNEQFF. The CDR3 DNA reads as TGCAGCGACAGGGGGGCTAGCGGGGCATACAATGAGCAGTTCTTC.